This T cell receptor beta chain is drawn from a study of Ad26.COV2.S vaccination and SARS-CoV-2 variants. Generated by immunoSEQ multiplex PCR, the TCRdb table keeps only in-frame clones and is missing some. The repertoire holds over 400,000 clones, with 92% as singletons. Treatment reported: around 19 received Ad26.COV2.S at low or high dose, single or two shots; several received placebo; per-sample allocation not given. Following the first vaccine or placebo injection, samples were taken on day 63. Boston hosted the donor, who was an adult aged 18-55 years. Germline V gene data show CDR1 as MNHEY and CDR2 as SVGAGI. This CDR3 region has 13 residues. The V end was cut by 6 bases, the J end by 13 bases, with 19 bases between.

The J gene is TRBJ1-5, the V gene TRBV6-5, with D maybe TRBD1 (6 bases). This sequence originates from a person aged 18-60 years who received the Ad26.COV2.S COVID-19 vaccine or a placebo. The starting material was peripheral blood, obtained in a trial of Ad26.COV2.S vaccine versus placebo. The CDR3 sequence is CASRQGGLGTQHF. Here the CDR3 DNA reads TGTGCCAGCAGGCAAGGGGGATTGGGAACTCAGCATTTT.